This T cell receptor (beta chain) stems from a study of cytomegalovirus exposure and HLA in healthy donors. General study findings and limits: Most TCRs appeared rarely, but some public TCRs recurred in many donors. Most of the TCR beta V segments (in an earlier analysis) were productive either about 90% or about 30% of the time.

PCR amplification relied on 60 Vbeta primers (plus 13 Jbeta primers). Measured with immunoSEQ multiplex PCR; TCRdb has only the in-frame clones, and not every one. In the table there are 84,000 or so clones, around 77% of which are singletons. CDR3 size: 14 residues. Germline CDR1 and CDR2: SGHVS and FNYEAQ. The V gene lost 4 bases and the J gene lost 5 bases, with 13 bases spanning the gap. With respect to this clone: Its antigen is unknown.

The chain recombines TRBV7-6 with TRBJ2-3; D possibly corresponds to TRBD2 (6 bases). Sequencing was done on a sample of PBMCs. The sequence was obtained from a man in his forties or fifties in good health and CMV-seronegative. The CDR3 reads CASSSGTYQDTQYF. Here the CDR3 DNA reads TGTGCCAGCAGCTCCGGGACTTATCAAGATACGCAGTATTTT.